This TCR beta chain is from a study of blood T cell repertoires in COVID-19. At the level of the study: Donors in the United States, Italy and Spain gave samples during acute or convalescent COVID-19. Sources were T cells, B-cell-depleted T cells, or PBMCs; the material itself was cDNA or gDNA.

Original analysis: It was from reference gene primer amplification that nucleated cell counts were estimated. Using immunoSEQ multiplex PCR, the repertoire was profiled, and TCRdb retains in-frame clones only, with some absent. V and J calls and clone size are those listed in that table; D and trimming were worked out from the DNA. The repertoire holds 130,000 to 150,000 clones, with 85% to 90% as singletons. This CDR3 contains 11 residues. The sequenced material came from peripheral blood. The rearrangement joins TRBV12-3 or TRBV12-4 to TRBJ2-5; perhaps TRBD2 as D (6 bases). This clonotype originated in a human donor in a cohort sampled during active COVID-19. The CDR3 sequence: CACQGGETQYF. The DNA of the CDR3 is TGTGCTTGCCAGGGAGGCGAGACCCAGTACTTC.